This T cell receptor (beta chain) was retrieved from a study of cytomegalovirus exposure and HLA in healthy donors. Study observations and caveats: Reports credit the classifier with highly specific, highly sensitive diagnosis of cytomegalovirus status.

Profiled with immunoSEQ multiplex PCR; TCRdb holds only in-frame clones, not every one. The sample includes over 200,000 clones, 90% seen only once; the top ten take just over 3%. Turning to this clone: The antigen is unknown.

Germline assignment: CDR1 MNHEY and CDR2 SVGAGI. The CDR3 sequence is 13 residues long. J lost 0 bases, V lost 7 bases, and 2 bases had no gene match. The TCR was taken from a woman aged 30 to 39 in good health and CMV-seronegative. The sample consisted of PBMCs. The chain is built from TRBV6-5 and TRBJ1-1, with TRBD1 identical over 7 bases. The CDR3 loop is CASNRGLNTEAFF. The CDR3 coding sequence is TGTGCCAGCAACAGGGGCCTGAACACTGAAGCTTTCTTT.